This passage covers 20 T cell receptor beta chains from one sample sequenced in a study of cytomegalovirus exposure and HLA in healthy donors (dated by TCRdb to about 2017). Receptors were amplified or captured by the immunoSEQ multiplex PCR assay. For the multiplex PCR, a mixture combining 60 forward primers for TCR Vbeta segments and 13 reverse primers for TCR Jbeta segments was used. The clones in this table, taken by TCRdb from immuneACCESS, are in-frame only. Not every clone is retained; where verified, under half of the shortfall comes from an unresolved V gene, and the cause of the rest is unknown. Across this sample there are about 100,000 clones, with 75% seen only once. In total, the top ten clones hold around 9.3% of the sample. Sequenced sample: PBMCs. The source of these receptors is a man aged 45-60 years in good health and CMV-seronegative.

The V and J genes are TRBV7-2 and TRBJ1-2; 8 nucleotides agree with TRBD1. Germline V gene lookup returns CDR1 SGHTA and CDR2 FQGNSA. The CDR3 loop spans 18 amino acids. J gave up 6 bases and V 2 bases, and 17 bases lay outside the gene matches. The CDR3 DNA follows: TGTGCCAGCAGCTTAAGCTCCGACAGGGGTGGTAGTACAGATGGCTACACCTTC. Protein: CASSLSSDRGGSTDGYTF.

The chain carries TRBV9 and TRBJ2-3; D is possibly TRBD1 (5 bases). Germline V lookup: CDR1 SGDLS, CDR2 YYNGEE. This CDR3 has 13 amino acids. V shed 0 bases and J shed 6 bases, with 8 bases lying between them. CDR3 bases: TGTGCCAGCAGCGTAGTTAGGGGTGATACGCAGTATTTT. This encodes CASSVVRGDTQYF.

The V gene is TRBV11-2, the J gene TRBJ2-7, with TRBD1 as a possible D gene (5 bases). The CDR3 extends over 15 amino acids. V lost 2 bases and J 2 bases, leaving 13 bases between the germline ends. The germline CDR1 and CDR2 sequences are SGHAT and FQNNGV. The CDR3 spells CASSLTQGPAYEQYF. The DNA for the CDR3 is TGTGCCAGCAGCTTAACCCAGGGCCCCGCCTACGAGCAGTACTTC.

The CDR3 here is CASSQDRASREQYF. The CDR3 DNA follows: TGTGCCAGCAGTCAGGACAGGGCCTCGCGGGAGCAGTACTTC. The V gene is TRBV2, the J gene TRBJ2-7, with 8 nucleotides matching TRBD1. V shed 5 bases and J 7 bases; nucleotides not matched to a gene: 10. The germline CDR1 and CDR2 sequences are SNHLY and FYNNEI. The CDR3 is 14 amino acids.

This chain joins TRBV29-1 and TRBJ2-5, with D possibly TRBD2 on 5 matching bases. The J call is in doubt because the DNA end fits TRBJ2-7 better. The CDR3 spans 12 residues. The germline gives CDR1 SQVTM, CDR2 ANQGSEA. The CDR3 nucleotides read TGCAGCGCAAACGGGATCTCCTACGAGCAGTACTTC. Its translation is CSANGISYEQYF.

This clone has just a few counts. The chain uses TRBV14 and TRBJ1-5, with no clear D. There are 15 residues in the CDR3. Germline V gene lookup returns CDR1 SGHDN and CDR2 FVKESK. Trimming left V 6 bases short and J 3 bases short, with 15 bases between. The CDR3 is CASRVGREINQPQHF. The CDR3 DNA reads as TGTGCCAGCAGAGTGGGGAGGGAAATCAATCAGCCCCAGCATTTT.

The rearrangement uses TRBV6-1 and TRBJ1-5; the D is unclear. Germline CDR1 is MNHNS and CDR2 is SASEGT. This CDR3 has 15 residues. V was pared by 7 bases and J by 0 bases, with 13 bases between. The CDR3 DNA reads TGTGCCAGCAACTTGGGAGGTTCTAGCAATCAGCCCCAGCATTTT. Translated: CASNLGGSSNQPQHF.

The chain links TRBV7-2 to TRBJ2-7; 12 nucleotides line up with TRBD1. The V segment lost 2 bases and the J segment 6 bases; nucleotides outside the gene matches: 2. The germline V gene has CDR1 SGHTA and CDR2 FQGNSA. CDR3 length: 14 residues. The CDR3 protein is CASSLRDRGPEQYF. The DNA of the CDR3 is TGTGCCAGCAGCTTAAGGGACAGGGGGCCCGAGCAGTACTTC.

The chain uses TRBV28 and TRBJ2-7; 7 nucleotides align to TRBD1. The V gene end was trimmed by 4 bases and the J gene end by 0 bases; junction bases not matched to a gene: 6. The germline CDR1 and CDR2 sequences are MDHEN and SYDVKM. The CDR3 runs 15 residues. The CDR3 DNA sequence: TGTGCCAGCAGTTCTACCCGGGACAGCTCCTACGAGCAGTACTTC. Protein product: CASSSTRDSSYEQYF.

The V gene is TRBV19, the J gene TRBJ2-2; possible D gene TRBD2, 7 bases. CDR3 size: 14 residues. The ends were cut back, 8 bases at V and 4 bases at J, with 14 bases in the middle. Germline CDR1 reads LNHDA; CDR2 reads SQIVND (reference sequence). Written as DNA, the CDR3 is TGTGCCAGTGGGGGGGCGTGGATCACCGGGGAGCTGTTTTTT. As protein: CASGGAWITGELFF.

This chain connects TRBV5-6 to TRBJ2-5, with 7 bases matching TRBD1. V was pared by 2 bases and J by 1 base, with 2 bases of the junction left unmatched. CDR1 is SGHDT and CDR2 is YYEEEE in the germline V gene. This CDR3 is built from 14 residues. This CDR3 is CASSLDRAQETQYF. Written as DNA, the CDR3 is TGTGCCAGCAGCTTAGACAGGGCCCAAGAGACCCAGTACTTC. The whole variable domain, remainder taken from reference TRBV5-6 and TRBJ2-5, is DAGVTQSPTHLIKTRGQQVTLRCSPKSGHDTVSWYQQALGQGPQFIFQYYEEEERQRGNFPDRFSGHQFPNYSSELNVNALLLGDSALYLCASSLDRAQETQYFGPGTRLLVL.

V is TRBV6-4 and J is TRBJ2-7, with a possible D match to TRBD2 (5 bases). From germline, CDR1 is MRHNA and CDR2 SNTAGT. The germline V and J ends were trimmed by 3 bases and 2 bases, with 11 bases remaining between them. This CDR3 contains 14 residues. CDR3 loop: CASSEKDFTYEQYF. The CDR3, as DNA: TGTGCCAGCAGTGAAAAGGACTTTACCTACGAGCAGTACTTC.

The chain recombines TRBV5-1 with TRBJ2-7; 8 bases match TRBD1. V lost 0 bases, J lost 3 bases, and 8 bases stayed unmatched. Germline assignment: CDR1 SGHRS and CDR2 YFSETQ. This CDR3 has 16 amino acids. CDR3 protein: CASSLEGGQASYEQYF. The CDR3 DNA is TGCGCCAGCAGCTTGGAGGGGGGACAGGCCAGCTACGAGCAGTACTTC.

This clone was detected only a few times. This CDR3 reads CASSVLINEKLFF. In nucleotides, the CDR3 is TGTGCCAGCAGTGTACTAATTAATGAAAAACTGTTTTTT. This chain joins TRBV6-5 and TRBJ1-4; D gene uncertain. This CDR3 is 13 amino acids long. Germline values: CDR1 MNHEY, CDR2 SVGAGI. Trimming took off 5 bases at V and 4 bases at J, with 8 bases between the two ends.

This rearrangement joins TRBV10-3 to TRBJ2-3, with 7 bases that match TRBD1. V trimming: 10 bases; J trimming: 2 bases; junction bases outside the gene matches: 9. This CDR3 is 14 amino acids long. Germline V gives CDR1 ENHRY, CDR2 SYGVKD. The CDR3 sequence: CATQIGQDTDTQYF. CDR3 DNA: TGTGCCACTCAGATTGGACAGGACACAGATACGCAGTATTTT.

V and J are TRBV7-9 and TRBJ1-2; possibly TRBD1 for D (5 bases). Germline V gene lookup returns CDR1 SEHNR and CDR2 FQNEAQ (reference sequence). The CDR3 covers 14 residues. The germline V and J ends were trimmed by 3 bases and 3 bases, with 11 bases remaining between them. The CDR3 DNA sequence: TGTGCCAGCAGCTTGGACACGCGAGACTATGGCTACACCTTC. Its translation: CASSLDTRDYGYTF. Full variable domain (missing parts from reference TRBV7-9 and TRBJ1-2): DTGVSQNPRHKITKRGQNVTFRCDPISEHNRLYWYRQTLGQGPEFLTYFQNEAQLEKSRLLSDRFSAERPKGSFSTLEIQRTEQGDSAMYLCASSLDTRDYGYTFGSGTRLTVV.

In this sample, this clone turned up once. The chain uses TRBV5-1 and TRBJ1-2, with TRBD1 matching over 9 bases. This CDR3 has 15 amino acids. Germline V gene lookup returns CDR1 SGHRS and CDR2 YFSETQ. With V trimmed by 3 bases and J by 6 bases, 9 bases remained unmatched. Written as DNA, the CDR3 is TGCGCCAGCAGCTCTGCACAGGGGGCTAGAGATGGCTACACCTTC. Translating gives CASSSAQGARDGYTF.

The V gene is TRBV11-2, the J gene TRBJ2-1; 9 nucleotides agree with TRBD2. This CDR3 region has 16 residues. In germline, CDR1 is SGHAT, CDR2 FQNNGV. J lost 4 bases, V lost 3 bases, and 7 bases had no gene match. The DNA for the CDR3 is TGTGCCAGCAGCTTCCCAGCGGGGGGCCTGTACAATGAGCAGTTCTTC. It specifies CASSFPAGGLYNEQFF.

J is TRBJ2-3 and V is TRBV28; 13 bases match TRBD2. This CDR3 contains 15 residues. Germline V gene lookup returns CDR1 MDHEN and CDR2 SYDVKM. The V and J ends lost 6 bases and 6 bases, in that order; junction bases with no gene match: 6. CDR3 amino acids: CASRRLAGGLDTQYF. The CDR3 DNA is TGTGCCAGCAGGCGACTAGCGGGGGGACTGGATACGCAGTATTTT.

This sequence joins TRBV28 and TRBJ2-2; D might be TRBD1 (5 bases). The V end was cut by 2 bases, the J end by 4 bases, with 8 bases between. The CDR3 covers 14 residues. The germline gives CDR1 MDHEN, CDR2 SYDVKM. CDR3 amino acids: CASSLPRATGELFF. CDR3 DNA sequence: TGTGCCAGCAGTTTACCCAGGGCCACCGGGGAGCTGTTTTTT.